The 29 T cell receptor beta chains below all came from one sample that was sequenced in a study of response to subunit inactivated influenza vaccine. TCRdb ran MiXCR on the RT-PCR reads and lists one entry per CDR3 protein. The table records about 190,000 distinct CDR3 sequences, around 14% of them present only once. The sequencing here drew on CD8+ T cells sorted from PBMCs, taken 4 to 6 days after vaccination. Receptors were obtained from a man in his fifties or sixties who received an inactivated influenza vaccine.

The chain carries TRBV24-1 and TRBJ2-1; D not certain. Germline V CDR1 and CDR2: KGHDR, SFDVKD. V lost 3 bases and J 9 bases, leaving 14 bases between the germline ends. CDR3 length equals 14 residues. The DNA for the CDR3 is TGTGCCACCAGTGATCGAACAGACATCTTTGAGCAGTTCTTC. It yields the protein CATSDRTDIFEQFF.

The sample holds a few counts of this clonotype. The chain combines TRBV20-1 with TRBJ2-7; the match to TRBD2 covers 10 bases. The CDR3 runs to 14 residues. Germline V gene sequence: CDR1 DFQATT, CDR2 SNEGSKA (reference sequence). V trimming: 1 base; J trimming: 4 bases; junction bases outside the gene matches: 4. The CDR3 sequence is CSARVASGSYEQYF. The CDR3 DNA follows: TGCAGTGCTAGAGTTGCTAGCGGGAGTTACGAGCAGTACTTC.

This clonotype was counted a few times. The CDR3 region has the DNA TGTGCCACCAGTGATTTGCAGGGGGGAGCCTACAATGAGCAGTTCTTC. It encodes CATSDLQGGAYNEQFF. This chain joins TRBV24-1 and TRBJ2-1; D may be TRBD1 (7 bases). CDR3 size: 16 residues. V lost 0 bases, J lost 2 bases, and 10 bases lay in between. Germline loops: CDR1 KGHDR, CDR2 SFDVKD.

This clonotype was recorded many times. The chain recombines TRBV12-3 or TRBV12-4 with TRBJ2-1; D might be TRBD1 or TRBD2, each matching 5 bases. Trimming took 5 bases from V and 0 from J, leaving 14 bases between them. The CDR3 is 16 amino acids. As DNA, the CDR3 is TGTGCCAGCAGTCTTGGGGGTTTGAGCTCCTACAATGAGCAGTTCTTC. Protein: CASSLGGLSSYNEQFF.

This clonotype has a count of ten or more. This chain uses TRBV4-3 with TRBJ2-7; D is undetermined. V was clipped by 0 bases and J by 3 bases, with 15 bases between them. The CDR3 sequence is 16 residues long. CDR1 and CDR2 (germline): LGHNA, YSLEER. CDR3 protein: CASSQEYLEPGYEQYF. The CDR3 bases are TGCGCCAGCAGCCAAGAGTACTTAGAGCCCGGCTACGAGCAGTACTTC.

This clonotype showed up just a few times. As DNA, the CDR3 is TGTGCCAGCAGCTGGGGGACAGGGATGCTACTCGAGCAGTACTTC. Residues: CASSWGTGMLLEQYF. The rearrangement uses TRBV7-9 and TRBJ2-7, with TRBD1 identical over 9 bases. V shed 4 bases, J shed 6 bases, and the junction held 10 bases outside the gene matches. The CDR3 is 15 amino acids. From germline, CDR1 is SEHNR and CDR2 FQNEAQ (reference sequence).

CDR3 sequence: CASSPGSSGSYEQYF. CDR3 nucleotides: TGTGCCAGCAGCCCAGGGTCTAGCGGGAGCTACGAGCAGTACTTC. The gene calls are TRBV13 and TRBJ2-7; 10 bases are shared with TRBD2. CDR3 length equals 15 residues. Germline trimming cut 5 bases from V and 3 bases from J; bases unmatched to any gene: 7. Germline CDR1 and CDR2: PRHDT and FYEKMQ (reference sequence).

This chain connects TRBV4-3 to TRBJ1-5; D possibly corresponds to TRBD1 (5 bases). CDR3 size: 15 residues. Trimming stripped 0 bases from V and 4 bases from J, with 10 bases between. Germline CDR1 reads LGHNA; CDR2 reads YSLEER. The CDR3 DNA is TGCGCCAGCAGCCAAGATCGGCAGGGAAATCAGCCCCAGCATTTT. Its protein product is CASSQDRQGNQPQHF.

This chain uses TRBV20-1 with TRBJ1-1; TRBD1 matches at 7 bases. Germline values: CDR1 DFQATT, CDR2 SNEGSKA (reference sequence). The junction had 8 bases not matched to a gene; V was cut back by 2 bases and J by 5 bases. CDR3 length: 14 amino acids. The CDR3 protein is CSARNRQGITEAFF. CDR3 in DNA: TGCAGTGCTAGAAATCGACAGGGAATAACTGAAGCTTTCTTT.

V usage is TRBV11-2 and J usage is TRBJ2-3; D ambiguous. Germline V gives CDR1 SGHAT, CDR2 FQNNGV. CDR3 length: 15 amino acids. With 1 base removed from V and 5 bases from J, the gap between germline ends came to 13 bases. In nucleotides, the CDR3 is TGTGCCAGCAGCTTAGCCGGGCGGCATCTAGATACGCAGTATTTT. It encodes CASSLAGRHLDTQYF. The full variable domain, completed using reference TRBV11-2 and TRBJ2-3, is EAGVAQSPRYKIIEKRQSVAFWCNPISGHATLYWYQQILGQGPKLLIQFQNNGVVDDSQLPKDRFSAERLKGVDSTLKIQPAKLEDSAVYLCASSLAGRHLDTQYFGPGTRLTVL.

This clonotype appeared a few times. V is TRBV12-3 or TRBV12-4 and J is TRBJ2-7, with 11 bases lining up with TRBD1. V dropped 4 bases and J dropped 7; count of bases not matched to a gene: 3. The CDR3 consists of 13 residues. The CDR3 DNA sequence: TGTGCCAGCAGTTCGGGACAGGGGGTTGAGCAGTACTTC. Translated: CASSSGQGVEQYF.

This clonotype was found a few times. The V call is TRBV27, the J call TRBJ2-3; 8 nucleotides match TRBD2. V shed 3 bases, J shed 4 bases, and the junction held 9 bases outside the gene matches. CDR1 and CDR2 (germline): MNHEY, SMNVEV (reference sequence). CDR3 length: 16 amino acids. The CDR3 sequence is CASSFVSGVGPDTQYF. In nucleotides, the CDR3 is TGTGCCAGCAGTTTCGTTAGCGGGGTTGGTCCAGATACGCAGTATTTT.

This clonotype occurred a few times. The chain couples TRBV4-3 to TRBJ2-3; 11 bases line up with TRBD2. Germline CDR1 is LGHNA and CDR2 is YSLEER. The length of the CDR3 is 14 residues. After removal of 3 bases from V and 6 bases from J, the junction contained 2 bases not matched to a gene. Written as DNA, the CDR3 is TGCGCCAGCAGCCAGGGACTAGCGGACGATACGCAGTATTTT. Its translation is CASSQGLADDTQYF.

This clonotype was seen more than once but under ten times. The V and J genes are TRBV20-1 and TRBJ2-2; 10 bases line up with TRBD2. Germline-derived CDR1 and CDR2 are DFQATT and SNEGSKA (reference sequence). V was pared by 1 base and J by 7 bases, with 6 bases of the junction left unmatched. The CDR3 is 15 amino acids. CDR3 loop: CSARGVLAGVGELFF. The DNA of the CDR3 is TGCAGTGCTAGAGGGGTCCTAGCGGGAGTCGGGGAGCTGTTTTTT.

This clonotype was detected only a few times. The chain is built from TRBV28 and TRBJ2-7; D might be TRBD2 (5 bases). This CDR3 has 15 amino acids. V lost 6 bases and J lost 3, with 18 bases in between. Germline loops: CDR1 MDHEN, CDR2 SYDVKM. The CDR3 nucleotides are TGTGCCAGCAGCTACACGGGTCTTGGGAGCTACGAGCAGTACTTC. It specifies CASSYTGLGSYEQYF.

J is TRBJ1-2 and V is TRBV5-1; TRBD1 matches 8 bases. This CDR3 spans 15 amino acids. CDR1 is SGHRS and CDR2 is YFSETQ in the germline V gene. The J segment lost 6 bases and the V segment lost 2 bases, leaving 9 bases of the junction unmatched. The CDR3 DNA sequence: TGCGCCAGCAGCTTCCCCGGACAGGGTTACGATGGCTACACCTTC. Protein sequence: CASSFPGQGYDGYTF.

At least ten counts were recorded for this clonotype. The chain couples TRBV5-1 to TRBJ2-1; TRBD2 is a possible D gene (6 bases). V gave up 2 bases and J gave up 0 bases, with 15 bases separating them. The V gene's germline CDR1 is SGHRS and CDR2 YFSETQ. The CDR3 sequence is 17 residues long. The CDR3 loop is CASSFRTISSSYNEQFF. The CDR3 nucleotides are TGCGCCAGCAGCTTCCGGACTATATCGAGCTCCTACAATGAGCAGTTCTTC.

This clonotype was seen many times. This chain connects TRBV5-1 to TRBJ1-1; D is possibly TRBD1 (5 bases). CDR3 size: 16 residues. Deletions cut 2 bases from V and 3 bases from J, with 17 bases between. The V gene's germline CDR1 is SGHRS and CDR2 YFSETQ. The CDR3 sequence: CASSFEFRGGDTEAFF. In DNA, the CDR3 is TGCGCCAGCAGCTTTGAGTTTAGGGGAGGGGACACTGAAGCTTTCTTT.

The chain uses TRBV20-1 and TRBJ1-5; no firm D call. The V end lost 0 bases, the J end lost 2 bases, and 23 bases lay between the germline ends. CDR1 and CDR2 from the germline V gene are DFQATT and SNEGSKA (reference sequence). This CDR3 region has 19 residues. The CDR3 spells CSARDGPYLDRWGNQPQHF. The CDR3 coding sequence is TGCAGTGCTAGAGATGGGCCTTACCTAGATCGGTGGGGCAATCAGCCCCAGCATTTT.

This clonotype was seen once. The chain employs TRBV12-5 and TRBJ2-3; TRBD2 aligns across 15 bases. The CDR3 is 16 amino acids. The germline V gene encodes CDR1 LGHNT and CDR2 FRNRAP. Trimming at V came to 3 bases and at J to 4 bases, leaving 2 bases not matched to a gene. The CDR3, as DNA: TGTGCTAGTGGTTTCTGGACTAGCGGGAGGGCAGATACGCAGTATTTT. Its protein is CASGFWTSGRADTQYF.

This clonotype showed up just a few times. The V and J genes are TRBV6-1 and TRBJ1-1; tentative D call: TRBD1 (5 bases). Germline V gene lookup returns CDR1 MNHNS and CDR2 SASEGT. Trimming removed 5 bases at V and 4 bases at J, with 17 bases between. The CDR3 contains 15 residues. CDR3 loop: CASSPPEAGGTEAFF. The CDR3 region has the DNA TGTGCCAGCAGTCCTCCGGAGGCGGGGGGCACTGAAGCTTTCTTT.

This clonotype was counted only a few times. This sequence joins TRBV7-9 and TRBJ2-1, with TRBD1 matching 10 bases. After removal of 5 bases from V and 7 bases from J, the junction contained 5 bases not matched to a gene. This CDR3 region has 14 residues. From germline, CDR1 is SEHNR and CDR2 FQNEAQ (reference sequence). The CDR3, as DNA: TGTGCCAGCAGCCGACAGGGGGCGAGGAATGAGCAGTTCTTC. Translating gives CASSRQGARNEQFF.

This clonotype has ten or more counts. The chain carries TRBV12-3 or TRBV12-4 and TRBJ2-2, with D possibly matching TRBD1 (5 bases). Trimming stripped 5 bases from V and 2 bases from J, with 15 bases between. This CDR3 is 16 amino acids long. The CDR3 is CASSIFTGDNTGELFF. The CDR3 DNA is TGTGCCAGCAGTATATTCACAGGAGATAACACCGGGGAGCTGTTTTTT.

This clonotype was detected a few times. The chain couples TRBV5-1 to TRBJ2-7, with TRBD1 matching 12 bases. Germline CDR1 is SGHRS and CDR2 is YFSETQ. J gave up 4 bases and V 8 bases, and 4 bases lay outside the gene matches. This CDR3 is 13 amino acids long. CDR3 loop: CASTGQGAYEQYF. The DNA of the CDR3 is TGCGCCAGTACGGGACAGGGGGCGTACGAGCAGTACTTC.

This clonotype was observed a few times. This chain joins TRBV12-3 or TRBV12-4 and TRBJ2-7; the match to TRBD1 covers 9 bases. With 4 bases clipped from V and 6 bases from J, the junction kept 7 bases outside the gene matches. The CDR3 length is 14 residues. CDR3 bases: TGTGCCAGCAGTTGGGGGACAGGGATAGTCGAGCAGTACTTC. Translating it yields CASSWGTGIVEQYF.

V is TRBV4-3 and J is TRBJ2-7; D perhaps matches TRBD1 (6 bases). Germline V gene sequence: CDR1 LGHNA, CDR2 YSLEER. The germline V and J ends were trimmed by 0 bases and 3 bases, with 15 bases remaining between them. The CDR3 contains 16 residues. The CDR3 DNA follows: TGCGCCAGCAGCCAAGATGCCCGGACAGAGCACTACGAGCAGTACTTC. It encodes CASSQDARTEHYEQYF.

V is TRBV3-1 and J is TRBJ2-1; D is unresolved. CDR3 size: 12 residues. Trimming pared 5 bases from V and 7 bases from J, leaving 9 bases between. Germline V lookup: CDR1 LGHDT, CDR2 YNNKEL (reference sequence). DNA for the CDR3: TGTGCCAGCAGCGCGATAAAAAATGAGCAGTTCTTC. The encoded protein is CASSAIKNEQFF.

The rearrangement links TRBV27 to TRBJ2-7; 13 bases fit TRBD2. Germline V gene lookup returns CDR1 MNHEY and CDR2 SMNVEV (reference sequence). The CDR3 is 15 amino acids. V lost 5 bases to trimming and J lost 2 bases; unmatched junction nucleotides: 3. In nucleotides, the CDR3 is TGTGCCAGCAGTCGAGGGACTAGCGGGGCCTACGAGCAGTACTTC. This sequence encodes CASSRGTSGAYEQYF.

In this sample, this clonotype turned up a few times. The chain employs TRBV11-2 and TRBJ2-5, with a possible D match to TRBD1 (6 bases). Between the trimmed V and J ends, which lost 3 bases and 4 bases, there was a span of 15 bases. This CDR3 contains 15 residues. CDR1 and CDR2 from the germline V gene are SGHAT and FQNNGV. The chain's CDR3 is CASSFILGGGETQYF. The CDR3 nucleotides read TGTGCCAGCAGCTTTATTCTTGGGGGCGGAGAGACCCAGTACTTC.